Listed below are T cell receptor beta chains from one sample, sequenced in a study of beta chain features in type 1 diabetes. Sequencing used immunoSEQ multiplex PCR; TCRdb keeps in-frame clones, though not all of them. The table has some 330,000 clones, 10% to 15% seen once; the top ten hold 0.0095% to 0.012%. Sequencing input: naive CD4+ T cells from blood. All receptors derive from a woman younger than 35 with type 1 diabetes. The CDR3 runs from the conserved cysteine through the conserved F or W. The order of the fields is D gene, J gene, clone size, V gene, CDR3 length, CDR3 DNA, CDR3 protein. D genes are given only for firm matches. Not all rows give a size; the values are once, few, many and, for expanded clones, a class.

TRBD2,TRBJ2-2,NA,TRBV13,17,TGTGCCAGCAGACGCCCGCTAGCGGAGGACCTTACCGGGGAGCTGTTTTTT,CASRRPLAEDLTGELFF
NA,TRBJ2-7,NA,TRBV28,11,TGTGCCAGCAGCAGAACGGGCGAGCAGTACTTC,CASSRTGEQYF
NA,TRBJ1-1,NA,TRBV12-5,12,TGTGCTACTGGGGAGATGAACACTGAAGCTTTCTTT,CATGEMNTEAFF
TRBD2,TRBJ2-1,NA,TRBV19,14,TGTGCCAGTAGTATGGTAGCGGGGGGCGGTGAGCAGTTCTTC,CASSMVAGGGEQFF
TRBD2,TRBJ2-2,NA,TRBV4-3,18,TGCGCCAGCAGCCAAGAAATGGCGTGGGAGGGAAACACCGGGGAGCTGTTTTTT,CASSQEMAWEGNTGELFF
TRBD2,TRBJ2-1,few,TRBV6-4,15,TGTGCCAGCAGTTTGGGACTAGCGGGAGTTTCTGAGCAGTTCTTC,CASSLGLAGVSEQFF
NA,TRBJ2-1,NA,TRBV27,12,TGTGCCAGCAGTTTATGGCCGAATGAGCAGTTCTTC,CASSLWPNEQFF
TRBD1,TRBJ1-5,NA,TRBV19,15,TGTGCCAGTAGTATTCCAGGGGGCGCGGGACAGCCCCAGCATTTT,CASSIPGGAGQPQHF
NA,TRBJ2-3,NA,TRBV18,15,TGTGCCAGCTCACCACGGTCCGGCGAACAGGGTACGCAGTATTTT,CASSPRSGEQGTQYF
TRBD2,TRBJ2-7,NA,TRBV6-5,15,TGTGCCAGCAGTCCACCTAGCGGGAGGACCTACGAGCAGTACTTC,CASSPPSGRTYEQYF
NA,TRBJ1-1,few,TRBV6-6,14,TGTGCCAGCAGTTACCAGGGAACGAACACTGAAGCTTTCTTT,CASSYQGTNTEAFF
NA,TRBJ2-3,NA,TRBV5-6,13,TGTGCCAGCAGCTTACATGTCTCAGATACGCAGTATTTT,CASSLHVSDTQYF
NA,TRBJ2-5,NA,TRBV5-1,15,TGCGCCAGCAGCTTGGGGACCCGCACAGGGGAGACCCAGTACTTC,CASSLGTRTGETQYF
TRBD2,TRBJ2-3,NA,TRBV2,14,TGTGCCGGTAGACTAGCGGCTAGCACAGATACGCAGTATTTT,CAGRLAASTDTQYF
NA,TRBJ2-4,NA,TRBV28,16,TGTGCCAGCAGTTTTTCAGGGGCAGTAGCCAAAAACATTCAGTACTTC,CASSFSGAVAKNIQYF
NA,TRBJ1-3,few,TRBV30,13,TGTGCCTGGACGAGGAATTCTGGAAACACCATATATTTT,CAWTRNSGNTIYF
NA,TRBJ1-4,NA,TRBV7-2,15,TGTGCCAGCAGCTCACTTCAATGGGCAGGGGAAAAACTGTTTTTT,CASSSLQWAGEKLFF
TRBD1,TRBJ2-1,NA,TRBV28,14,TGTGCCAGCAGTTTACCACAGGGGGCTGATGAGCAGTTCTTC,CASSLPQGADEQFF
NA,TRBJ2-1,few,TRBV7-9,11,TGTGCCAGCAGCTCCCATCCTGAGCAGTTCTTC,CASSSHPEQFF
NA,TRBJ2-7,NA,TRBV5-1,13,TGCGCCAGCAGCTTGGCCAAGCCCTACGAGCAGTACTTC,CASSLAKPYEQYF
NA,TRBJ1-1,few,TRBV23-1,16,TGCGCCAGCAGTCACATGGGGGGGCGATTATGGACTGAAGCTTTCTTT,CASSHMGGRLWTEAFF
NA,TRBJ1-5,few,TRBV6-5,15,TGTGCCAGCAGCCAACAGGGTTTTGGAAATCAGCCCCAGCATTTT,CASSQQGFGNQPQHF
NA,TRBJ2-6,few,TRBV19,15,TGTGCCAGTTTGGCAGGGGTCTCTGGGGCCAACGTCCTGACTTTC,CASLAGVSGANVLTF
TRBD1,TRBJ2-5,few,TRBV5-4,15,TGTGCCAGCAGCTTGGGTGGGACAGATAAAGAGACCCAGTACTTC,CASSLGGTDKETQYF
NA,TRBJ2-7,few,TRBV13,14,TGTGCCAGCAGCATAAGGACCGGGAAGTGGGAGCAGTACTTC,CASSIRTGKWEQYF
NA,TRBJ2-5,few,TRBV6-5,14,TGTGCCAGCAGTTACCAAACAGGCCCCGAGACCCAGTACTTC,CASSYQTGPETQYF
NA,TRBJ2-1,NA,TRBV7-2,17,TGTGCCAGCAGCTCCCAGCCCATCGGGGTCGCCGCGGATGAGCAGTTCTTC,CASSSQPIGVAADEQFF
NA,TRBJ1-6,NA,TRBV5-1,14,TGCGCCAGCAGCCGGACAGACCGAGATTCACCCCTCCACTTT,CASSRTDRDSPLHF
TRBD2,TRBJ2-1,few,TRBV11-3,15,TGTGCCAGCAGCTCTTCGGCTAGCGGGAACAATGAGCAGTTCTTC,CASSSSASGNNEQFF
TRBD1,TRBJ1-1,NA,TRBV7-6,14,TGTGCCAGCAGCCGGGGACAGGCGAACACTGAAGCTTTCTTT,CASSRGQANTEAFF
NA,TRBJ1-1,NA,TRBV29-1,13,TGCAGCGCCGGGGGGCAGTACTTCACTGAAGCTTTCTTT,CSAGGQYFTEAFF
TRBD2,TRBJ2-7,few,TRBV18,18,TGTGCCAGCTCAGCGGGACTAGCGGGAGGGCCTGGCTCCCGCGAGCAGTACTTC,CASSAGLAGGPGSREQYF
NA,TRBJ1-1,few,TRBV29-1,14,TGCAGCGTTCTGACAAGCAGGGGGAACACTGAAGCTTTCTTT,CSVLTSRGNTEAFF
NA,TRBJ2-3,NA,TRBV9,15,TGTGCCAGCAGCGCCCGGGACTCGTACACAGATACGCAGTATTTT,CASSARDSYTDTQYF
NA,TRBJ2-7,few,TRBV29-1,15,TGCAGCGTTGTTGGTGTCGGGGGACCTTTGGGCGAGCAGTACTTC,CSVVGVGGPLGEQYF
NA,TRBJ2-5,NA,TRBV5-1,11,TGCGCCAGCAGCTTGGATGAGTCCCAGTACTTC,CASSLDESQYF
TRBD1,TRBJ2-5,NA,TRBV12-5,15,TGTGCTAGTGGGAACAGACAGGGGTCCCAAGAGACCCAGTACTTC,CASGNRQGSQETQYF
NA,TRBJ2-7,NA,TRBV7-9,14,TGTGCCAGCAGCTTAGGGGCTCGCCTGGACGAGCAGTACTTC,CASSLGARLDEQYF
TRBD2,TRBJ2-1,NA,TRBV28,12,TGTGCCAGCATCGGGACTAACAATGAGCAGTTCTTC,CASIGTNNEQFF
NA,TRBJ2-3,NA,TRBV18,14,TGTGCCAGCTCACCGCGGGAAGGGCCAGATACGCAGTATTTT,CASSPREGPDTQYF
TRBD2,TRBJ2-2,few,TRBV2,15,TGTGCCAGAAGAGCGGGAGGGTTAAACACCGGGGAGCTGTTTTTT,CARRAGGLNTGELFF
TRBD1,TRBJ1-1,few,TRBV13,14,TGTGCCAGCAGCTCCCCCGGGACAGGGACTGAAGCTTTCTTT,CASSSPGTGTEAFF
NA,TRBJ2-1,NA,TRBV6-4,15,TGTGCCAGCAGTGATGAGGCAGGGATATACAATGAGCAGTTCTTC,CASSDEAGIYNEQFF
NA,TRBJ2-5,few,TRBV7-2,14,TGTGCCAGCAGCTTAGCTCAGGGCCAAGAGACCCAGTACTTC,CASSLAQGQETQYF
TRBD2,TRBJ2-3,few,TRBV15,16,TGTGCCACCAGCAAGGGACTAGCGGGGCCCACAGATACGCAGTATTTT,CATSKGLAGPTDTQYF
NA,TRBJ1-1,NA,TRBV10-3,13,TGTGCCATCAAACCGACGGGGAACACTGAAGCTTTCTTT,CAIKPTGNTEAFF
TRBD1,TRBJ2-4,few,TRBV19,15,TGTGCCAGTACCCCGGGGACAGGACTCAAAAACATTCAGTACTTC,CASTPGTGLKNIQYF
NA,TRBJ2-5,few,TRBV7-2,14,TGTGCCAGCAGCTTCGGACAGTCCCAAGAGACCCAGTACTTC,CASSFGQSQETQYF
TRBD2,TRBJ2-1,few,TRBV5-1,16,TGCGCCAGCAGCCCAAGACTAGCGGGGGCCTACAATGAGCAGTTCTTC,CASSPRLAGAYNEQFF
TRBD1,TRBJ2-2,NA,TRBV7-2,15,TGTGCCAGCAGTTCAACCAGGGGGCGCTTCGGGGAGCTGTTTTTT,CASSSTRGRFGELFF
NA,TRBJ2-1,NA,TRBV20-1,11,TGCAGTGCTAGAGTCCGGAATGAGCAGTTCTTC,CSARVRNEQFF
NA,TRBJ2-2,NA,TRBV4-2,17,TGTGCCAGCACCCCACTCAGCGGAAGTATTAACACCGGGGAGCTGTTTTTT,CASTPLSGSINTGELFF
TRBD1,TRBJ1-5,few,TRBV2,14,TGTGCCAGCAGCGTTGGACAGGGGGGTCAGCCCCAGCATTTT,CASSVGQGGQPQHF
NA,TRBJ2-3,NA,TRBV19,14,TGTGCCAGTAAGGGAGGCAGTTACACAGATACGCAGTATTTT,CASKGGSYTDTQYF